This T cell receptor beta chain was captured by sequencing in a study of cytomegalovirus exposure and HLA in healthy donors. Study details: An earlier analysis identified under 130 million unique TCR beta sequences in 150 million to 200 million T cells.

Whole-study findings and limits: A later analysis linked a missense DCLRE1C variant to TCR beta V- and J-gene trimming.

Healthy individuals who donated bone marrow served as the donors. Worth noting for this clone: Its cognate antigen is unknown.

Germline lookup yields CDR1 SNHLY and CDR2 FYNNEI. The CDR3 totals 13 residues. The ends lost 5 bases at V and 6 bases at J; junction bases unmatched: 6. The study ran its PCR with 60 Vbeta and 13 Jbeta primers. Authors' analysis steps: Among the unique TCR beta chains that a later analysis counted, about 84 million in all, roughly 11 million were shared. TCRdb's table, derived via immunoSEQ multiplex PCR, lists solely in-frame clones and lacks some. V and J calls and clone size are copied from that table; D and trimming were computed from the DNA. The listing records approximately 52,000 clones. The sample comprised PBMCs. The sequence was collected from a man in his fifties or sixties in good health and CMV-seropositive. The rearrangement uses TRBV2 and TRBJ1-1; 7 bases line up with TRBD1. Written as DNA, the CDR3 is TGTGCCAGCAGTAGACAGGGTCTCCCTGAAGCTTTCTTT. Its protein product is CASSRQGLPEAFF.